These 28 T cell receptor beta chains originate from one sample sequenced in a study of blood T cells in healthy people across ages. Combining a sample-barcoded 5' primer with a J-beta primer mix, a second PCR ran for roughly 7 to 11 cycles. One entry per CDR3 protein results from TCRdb running MiXCR on the 5' RACE reads. The sample has hundreds of thousands of distinct CDR3 sequences; 40% to 45% are singletons. The specimen sequenced was blood. The receptors stem from a man older than 75 in good health.

The V and J genes are TRBV20-1 and TRBJ2-7; possibly TRBD2 for D (5 bases). Trimming removed 4 bases at V and 2 bases at J, with 15 bases between. CDR1 DFQATT and CDR2 SNEGSKA come from the germline V gene (reference sequence). This CDR3 is 14 amino acids long. CDR3 DNA: TGCAGTGCTACGAGGGAGTCCCCTCCCTACGAGCAGTACTTC. It codes for CSATRESPPYEQYF.

The rearrangement uses TRBV7-9 and TRBJ2-7; D call uncertain. The DNA matches TRBJ2-5 better at its end, which makes the J call doubtful. The CDR3 runs to 17 residues. Germline V gives CDR1 SEHNR, CDR2 FQNEAQ (reference sequence). In DNA form, the CDR3 reads TGTGCCAGCAGCTTATTAGGCCCGGCGGTGGAACAAGAGACCCAGTACTTC. This codes for CASSLLGPAVEQETQYF.

V and J are TRBV5-1 and TRBJ2-7; 7 nucleotides line up with TRBD2. Germline CDR1 and CDR2: SGHRS and YFSETQ. This CDR3 comprises 16 residues. V lost 0 bases, J lost 7 bases, and 13 bases stayed unmatched. The CDR3 spells CASSLDRGGPPNEQYF. The CDR3, as DNA: TGCGCCAGCAGCTTGGATCGCGGGGGTCCTCCCAATGAGCAGTACTTC.

About this clonotype itself: The junction does not match germline at one end; this may be a read error. The V and J genes are TRBV25-1 and TRBJ2-1, with 7 nucleotides matching TRBD2. Germline V gene lookup returns CDR1 MGHDK and CDR2 SYGVNS. This CDR3 has 12 residues. The CDR3, as DNA: TGTGCCAGCAGTGTCTCGGGGGGTGAGCTGTTCTTC. Its protein is CASSVSGGELFF.

This clonotype was seen only a few times. The rearrangement links TRBV4-3 to TRBJ2-3; no firm D call. The V end was cut by 0 bases, the J end by 3 bases, with 10 bases between. This CDR3 has 15 amino acids. Germline V gene sequence: CDR1 LGHNA, CDR2 YSLEER. CDR3 in DNA: TGCGCCAGCAGCCAAGAACACCACTCGACAGATACGCAGTATTTT. This gives the protein CASSQEHHSTDTQYF.

The genes are TRBV6-1 and TRBJ1-3, with D possibly matching TRBD1 (5 bases). Germline loops: CDR1 MNHNS, CDR2 SASEGT. Trimming pared 5 bases from V and 4 bases from J, leaving 12 bases between. The CDR3 covers 14 residues. In DNA, the CDR3 is TGTGCCAGCAGTCGTGAGGGACGGGGAAACACCATATATTTT. Its translation: CASSREGRGNTIYF.

V gene TRBV7-8 combines with J gene TRBJ2-1; TRBD2 agrees at 10 bases. Trimming cost V 1 base and J 7 bases; bases outside gene matches: 7. CDR1 SGHVS and CDR2 FQNEAQ come from the germline V gene. This CDR3 contains 16 residues. The CDR3 reads CASSLGAGGPGNEQFF. For the CDR3, the DNA is TGTGCCAGCAGCTTAGGAGCGGGAGGGCCGGGTAATGAGCAGTTCTTC.

This clonotype has only a few counts. The chain joins TRBV7-2 to TRBJ2-7; no clear D. The CDR3 contains 12 residues. V lost 1 base, J lost 5 bases, and 6 bases lay in between. Germline loops: CDR1 SGHTA, CDR2 FQGNSA. As DNA, the CDR3 is TGTGCCAGCAGCTTAGTCTACCACGAGCAGTACTTC. Translating gives CASSLVYHEQYF.

The rearrangement links TRBV2 to TRBJ2-7; either TRBD1 or TRBD2 may fit D (5 bases each). Trimming took 3 bases from V and 2 from J, leaving 11 bases between them. The CDR3 has 14 amino acids. Looked up from germline, CDR1 is SNHLY and CDR2 is FYNNEI. The CDR3 coding sequence is TGTGCCAGCAGTGACGGGGACGGGGCCTACGAGCAGTACTTC. It is translated as CASSDGDGAYEQYF.

The rearrangement uses TRBV6-2 or TRBV6-3 and TRBJ2-5, with 10 bases fitting TRBD1. The DNA end lines up better with TRBJ2-1; the J call may be wrong. CDR3 length: 14 residues. Germline V CDR1 and CDR2: MNHEY, SVGEGT. CDR3 sequence (DNA): TGTGCCAGCAGTTGGGGACAGGGGAAGGAGACCCAGTTCTTC. Protein: CASSWGQGKETQFF.

The chain has TRBV6-5 and TRBJ1-6, with D unclear. V lost 4 bases and J lost 6, with 13 bases in between. The CDR3 length is 15 residues. The germline CDR1 and CDR2 sequences are MNHEY and SVGAGI. The CDR3 reads CASSSTTAGNSPLHF. CDR3 nucleotides: TGTGCCAGCAGTTCCACGACGGCTGGTAATTCACCCCTCCACTTT.

This chain joins TRBV21-1 and TRBJ2-4; TRBD2, the D gene given by the table, was not confirmed from the DNA. TRBV21-1 is marked as a pseudogene. The CDR3 has 18 amino acids. The CDR3 is CASSKRLTRELSKNIQYF. CDR3 nucleotides: TGTGCCAGCAGCAAACGGTTGACGCGGGAGTTATCCAAAAACATTCAGTACTTC.

Concerning this clonotype: The junction does not match germline at one end; this may be a read error. The chain joins TRBV15 to TRBJ2-6; 7 bases line up with TRBD1. Per the germline V gene, CDR1 is LNHNV and CDR2 is YYDKDF (reference sequence). CDR3 length: 16 residues. The CDR3 here is CATGDSSYSGANVPTF. CDR3 DNA: TGTGCCACAGGGGACAGCTCATACTCTGGGGCCAACGTCCCGACTTTC. Complete variable domain (other parts from reference TRBV15 and TRBJ2-6): DAMVIQNPRYQVTQFGKPVTLSCSQTLNHNVMYWYQQKSSQAPKLLFHYYDKDFNNEADTPDNFQSRRPNTSFCFLDIRSPGLGDTAMYLCATGDSSYSGANVPTFGAGSRLTVL.

This clonotype was seen only a few times. The chain combines TRBV6-6 with TRBJ1-5; D gene uncertain. Per the germline V gene, CDR1 is MNHNY and CDR2 is SVGAGI (reference sequence). CDR3 length equals 15 residues. The V and J ends lost 0 bases and 4 bases respectively, with 10 bases between them. Written as DNA, the CDR3 is TGTGCCAGCAGTTACTCGGACCAGTTGAATCAGCCCCAGCATTTT. Its protein is CASSYSDQLNQPQHF.

This clonotype has just a few counts. The genes are TRBV7-2 and TRBJ2-2, with D unclear. Germline V gives CDR1 SGHTA, CDR2 FQGNSA. The CDR3 has 13 residues. V dropped 3 bases and J dropped 6 bases, with 8 bases sitting between them. This chain's CDR3 is CASSLVNPGELFF. The CDR3 region has the DNA TGTGCCAGCAGCTTGGTCAACCCCGGGGAGCTGTTTTTT.

This clonotype was detected many times. The chain carries TRBV28 and TRBJ1-2, with TRBD1 identical over 8 bases. With 5 bases clipped from V and 1 base from J, the junction kept 6 bases outside the gene matches. The CDR3 consists of 15 residues. Germline V gene sequence: CDR1 MDHEN, CDR2 SYDVKM. The DNA for the CDR3 is TGTGCCAGCAGTCTGGACAGGGAAATTAACTATGGCTACACCTTC. Translated, it gives CASSLDREINYGYTF.

Many counts were recorded for this clonotype. The genes are TRBV4-3 and TRBJ2-3; 7 nucleotides align to TRBD2. Per the germline V gene, CDR1 is LGHNA and CDR2 is YSLEER. The CDR3 extends over 18 amino acids. After removal of 4 bases from V and 3 bases from J, the junction contained 16 bases not matched to a gene. This CDR3 reads CASSLKSPRQGGTDTQYF. CDR3 DNA sequence: TGCGCCAGCAGCCTAAAGTCCCCACGGCAGGGAGGGACAGATACGCAGTATTTT.

This clonotype was observed a handful of times. The chain recombines TRBV7-2 with TRBJ2-3; D tentatively reads TRBD1 or TRBD2 (5 bases each). The CDR3 is made up of 18 amino acids. The germline V and J ends were trimmed by 5 bases and 2 bases, with 23 bases remaining between them. Germline CDR1 reads SGHTA; CDR2 reads FQGNSA. The CDR3 DNA reads TGTGCCAGCAGCCGTACAGGTTTGAGGGATACCGTCACAGATACGCAGTATTTT. It translates to CASSRTGLRDTVTDTQYF.

The rearrangement links TRBV3-1 to TRBJ1-2; D uncertain. V was cut by 2 bases and J by 4 bases, with 14 bases left in between. The germline gives CDR1 LGHDT, CDR2 YNNKEL (reference sequence). The CDR3 is made up of 15 amino acids. The CDR3 protein is CASSQTAASVYGYTF. The CDR3 DNA reads as TGTGCCAGCAGCCAAACAGCGGCGTCAGTCTATGGCTACACCTTC.

This chain uses TRBV6-1 with TRBJ2-6; D possibly corresponds to TRBD1 (6 bases). With 6 bases removed from V and 0 bases from J, the gap between germline ends came to 15 bases. This CDR3 contains 17 residues. Germline V gene data show CDR1 as MNHNS and CDR2 as SASEGT. The DNA for the CDR3 is TGTGCCAGCAGCCACAGGGACCGAATCTCTGGGGCCAACGTCCTGACTTTC. Protein: CASSHRDRISGANVLTF.

The chain employs TRBV30 and TRBJ2-3, with 7 bases fitting TRBD2. Trimming took 4 bases from V and 3 from J; bases not matched to a gene: 7. The CDR3 extends over 14 amino acids. Germline V lookup: CDR1 GTSNPN, CDR2 SVGIG (reference sequence). The CDR3 here is CAWMRLAVTDTQYF. CDR3 coding DNA: TGTGCCTGGATGCGGCTAGCGGTTACAGATACGCAGTATTTT. The full variable domain, rest sourced from reference TRBV30 and TRBJ2-3, is SQTIHQWPATLVQPVGSPLSLECTVEGTSNPNLYWYRQAAGRGLQLLFYSVGIGQISSEVPQNLSASRPQDRQFILSSKKLLLSDSGFYLCAWMRLAVTDTQYFGPGTRLTVL.

The chain links TRBV7-2 to TRBJ2-1; 8 positions match TRBD2. The trim removed 5 bases at V and 7 bases at J, leaving 10 bases unmatched. The CDR3 is 15 residues long. Looked up from germline, CDR1 is SGHTA and CDR2 is FQGNSA. The CDR3 DNA follows: TGTGCCAGCAGCCTCATCCGAACGGGAGGGAATGAGCAGTTCTTC. Protein sequence: CASSLIRTGGNEQFF.

The V and J genes are TRBV27 and TRBJ2-5, with TRBD2 as a possible D gene (6 bases). CDR1 and CDR2 from the germline V gene are MNHEY and SMNVEV (reference sequence). This CDR3 region has 14 residues. Trimming pared 3 bases from V and 1 base from J, leaving 9 bases between. CDR3 sequence: CASSFLTSQETQYF. The DNA of the CDR3 is TGTGCCAGCAGTTTCCTGACTAGCCAAGAGACCCAGTACTTC.

The V and J genes are TRBV20-1 and TRBJ1-1; maybe TRBD1 (5 bases). V was shortened by 0 bases and J by 3 bases, with 14 bases between the two germline ends. There are 15 residues in the CDR3. Germline CDR1 is DFQATT and CDR2 is SNEGSKA (reference sequence). In DNA, the CDR3 is TGCAGTGCTAGAGATGGGGGTTCCCTGGACACTGAAGCTTTCTTT. It encodes CSARDGGSLDTEAFF.

The rearrangement uses TRBV5-1 and TRBJ2-3, with TRBD1 identical over 7 bases. This CDR3 has 17 residues. V trimming: 0 bases; J trimming: 0 bases; junction bases outside the gene matches: 7. The germline V gene encodes CDR1 SGHRS and CDR2 YFSETQ. The CDR3 DNA reads TGCGCCAGCAGCTTGGGGAACCCGGGACAGAGCACAGATACGCAGTATTTT. Its protein is CASSLGNPGQSTDTQYF. The whole variable domain, remainder taken from reference TRBV5-1 and TRBJ2-3, is KAGVTQTPRYLIKTRGQQVTLSCSPISGHRSVSWYQQTPGQGLQFLFEYFSETQRNKGNFPGRFSGRQFSNSRSEMNVSTLELGDSALYLCASSLGNPGQSTDTQYFGPGTRLTVL.

The rearrangement links TRBV27 to TRBJ2-4; D is perhaps TRBD1 (6 bases). The DNA end lines up better with TRBJ2-7; the J call may be wrong. The CDR3 runs to 13 residues. The germline V gene encodes CDR1 MNHEY and CDR2 SMNVEV (reference sequence). The CDR3: CASSFSQGNEQYF. CDR3 coding DNA: TGTGCCAGCAGCTTCTCACAGGGCAACGAGCAGTACTTC.

V usage is TRBV20-1 and J usage is TRBJ1-1, with D uncertain. The CDR3 spans 11 residues. Trimming took off 7 bases at V and 2 bases at J, with 8 bases between the two ends. Germline CDR1 reads DFQATT; CDR2 reads SNEGSKA (reference sequence). This CDR3 is CSVSTNTEAFF. The DNA of the CDR3 is TGCAGTGTTTCGACCAACACTGAAGCTTTCTTT.

This clonotype occurred a few times. J is TRBJ2-7 and V is TRBV7-4; 7 bases match TRBD2. Germline lookup yields CDR1 SGHVT and CDR2 SQSDAQ. V shed 3 bases and J 4 bases; nucleotides not matched to a gene: 6. The CDR3 is 14 residues long. CDR3 amino acids: CASSFSGREYEQYF. CDR3 DNA: TGTGCCAGCAGCTTCTCGGGGAGGGAATACGAGCAGTACTTC.